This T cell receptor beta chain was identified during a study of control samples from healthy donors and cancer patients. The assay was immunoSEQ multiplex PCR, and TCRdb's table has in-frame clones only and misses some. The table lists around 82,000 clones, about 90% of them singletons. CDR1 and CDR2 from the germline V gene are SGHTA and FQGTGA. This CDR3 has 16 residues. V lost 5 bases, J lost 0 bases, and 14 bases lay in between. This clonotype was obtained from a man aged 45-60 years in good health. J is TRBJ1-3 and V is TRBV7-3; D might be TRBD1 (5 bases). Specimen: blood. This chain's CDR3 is CASSPRARSSGNTIYF. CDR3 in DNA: TGTGCCAGCAGCCCCAGGGCCCGCAGCTCTGGAAACACCATATATTTT.